These 13 T cell receptor beta chains were all obtained from the same sample, sequenced in a study of blood T cells in healthy people across ages. A second PCR, run for about 7 to 11 cycles, used a sample-barcoded 5' primer plus a J-beta primer mix. TCRdb redid the calling of the 5' RACE reads with MiXCR, one entry per CDR3 protein. The sample lists fewer than 700,000 distinct CDR3 sequences; roughly 43% were seen once. Sequenced sample: blood. The receptors stem from a man older than 75 in good health.

CDR3 sequence: CASDDGETQYF. CDR3 nucleotide sequence: TGTGCCAGTGACGACGGAGAGACCCAGTACTTC. The chain carries TRBV28 and TRBJ2-5, with D unclear. CDR3 length: 11 amino acids. Trimming pared 9 bases from V and 4 bases from J, leaving 9 bases between. Germline V gene sequence: CDR1 MDHEN, CDR2 SYDVKM.

J is TRBJ1-2 and V is TRBV6-6; 7 bases are shared with TRBD1. The CDR3 loop spans 15 amino acids. V shed 2 bases and J 8 bases; nucleotides not matched to a gene: 11. Germline assignment: CDR1 MNHNY and CDR2 SVGAGI (reference sequence). CDR3 DNA sequence: TGTGCCAGCAGTTACGACTGGGACAGCAACAAGGGCTACACCTTC. This translates into CASSYDWDSNKGYTF.

The V gene is TRBV7-9, the J gene TRBJ2-3; TRBD1 agrees at 9 bases. This CDR3 spans 15 amino acids. With 5 bases clipped from V and 11 bases from J, the junction kept 14 bases outside the gene matches. CDR1 and CDR2 from the germline V gene are SEHNR and FQNEAQ (reference sequence). The CDR3 region has the DNA TGTGCCAGCAGCCCCGACAGGGGGGCCTACAATGAGCAGTATTTT. Its translation is CASSPDRGAYNEQYF. The full variable domain, completed using reference TRBV7-9 and TRBJ2-3, is DTGVSQNPRHKITKRGQNVTFRCDPISEHNRLYWYRQTLGQGPEFLTYFQNEAQLEKSRLLSDRFSAERPKGSFSTLEIQRTEQGDSAMYLCASSPDRGAYNEQYFGPGTRLTVL.

Remarks on this clonotype: Mismatch with germline at one junction end may stem from a read error. This rearrangement joins TRBV3-1 to TRBJ2-3; no clear D gene. CDR1 is LGHDT, CDR2 YNNKEL, per germline (reference sequence). The CDR3 is made up of 13 amino acids. The CDR3 nucleotides are TGTGCCGGCAGCCATGGCAACACAGATACGCAGTATTTT. It is translated as CAGSHGNTDTQYF.

For this clonotype: Because the CDR3 is missing its conserved closing phenylalanine or tryptophan, this is likely a read error. V gene TRBV29-1 combines with J gene TRBJ2-5; possibly TRBD1 for D (5 bases). Trimming pared 2 bases from V and 1 base from J, leaving 5 bases between. The length of the CDR3 is 12 residues. CDR1 SQVTM and CDR2 ANQGSEA come from the germline V gene. The CDR3 nucleotides are TGCAGCGTTGAACAGGGCCAAGAGACCCAGTACTTA. This sequence encodes CSVEQGQETQYL.

This clonotype was picked up many times. This chain links TRBV7-9 with TRBJ2-1, with a possible D match to TRBD2 (5 bases). Germline CDR1 reads SEHNR; CDR2 reads FQNEAQ (reference sequence). V shed 2 bases and J shed 7 bases, with 12 bases lying between them. This CDR3 has 14 residues. The CDR3 nucleotides are TGTGCCAGCAGCTTATTCGTGACGGGGAATGAGCAGTTCTTC. It specifies CASSLFVTGNEQFF.

This clonotype was seen only a few times. The rearrangement links TRBV7-2 to TRBJ2-4; weak D call: TRBD1 (5 bases). V dropped 7 bases and J dropped 7 bases, with 11 bases sitting between them. This CDR3 contains 12 residues. From germline, CDR1 is SGHTA and CDR2 FQGNSA. The CDR3 loop is CASTDSGNIQYF. The CDR3 DNA sequence: TGTGCCAGCACCGACAGTGGGAACATTCAGTACTTC. Variable domain in full (rest from reference TRBV7-2 and TRBJ2-4): GAGVSQSPSNKVTEKGKDVELRCDPISGHTALYWYRQSLGQGLEFLIYFQGNSAPDKSGLPSDRFSAERTGGSVSTLTIQRTQQEDSAVYLCASTDSGNIQYFGAGTRLSVL.

This clonotype has at least ten counts. J is TRBJ2-5 and V is TRBV6-5; 7 nucleotides line up with TRBD1. CDR1 and CDR2 from the germline V gene are MNHEY and SVGAGI. V was clipped by 7 bases and J by 2 bases; unmatched bases: 7. CDR3 size: 14 residues. Here the CDR3 reads CASTDRDRQETQYF. Here the CDR3 DNA reads TGTGCCAGCACCGACCGGGACAGACAAGAGACCCAGTACTTC.

In its sample, this clonotype was seen once. The rearrangement links TRBV28 to TRBJ2-7, with 14 positions matching TRBD2. V trimming: 3 bases; J trimming: 1 base; junction bases outside the gene matches: 11. In germline, CDR1 is MDHEN, CDR2 SYDVKM. There are 19 residues in the CDR3. The CDR3 here is CASSLLGGGLAGGSYEQYF. DNA for the CDR3: TGTGCCAGCAGTTTGCTGGGCGGAGGACTAGCGGGAGGATCCTACGAGCAGTACTTC.

The chain carries TRBV7-9 and TRBJ1-1; 8 nucleotides line up with TRBD1. The CDR3 loop spans 14 amino acids. Germline loops: CDR1 SEHNR, CDR2 FQNEAQ (reference sequence). V was clipped by 4 bases and J by 5 bases; unmatched bases: 6. The CDR3 coding sequence is TGTGCCAGCAGCTACCCGGGACAGGAAACTGAAGCTTTCTTT. Translating gives CASSYPGQETEAFF.

The chain has TRBV20-1 and TRBJ2-5; D might be TRBD2 (7 bases). Deletions cut 6 bases from V and 0 bases from J, with 17 bases between. The CDR3 is 15 amino acids. CDR1 and CDR2 from the germline V gene are DFQATT and SNEGSKA (reference sequence). The CDR3 bases are TGCAGTGCGCGGGGGCCGGGACTTAACCAAGAGACCCAGTACTTC. Protein product: CSARGPGLNQETQYF.

This clonotype was found a few times. The CDR3 sequence: CASSREDEQFF. The CDR3 DNA follows: TGTGCCAGCAGCCGTGAGGACGAGCAGTTCTTC. The V gene is TRBV14, the J gene TRBJ2-1; D remains ambiguous. With 4 bases removed from V and 10 bases from J, the gap between germline ends came to 8 bases. The V gene's germline CDR1 is SGHDN and CDR2 FVKESK. The CDR3 is 11 residues long.

This chain uses TRBV6-1 with TRBJ2-1; 13 bases match TRBD2. The CDR3 is 17 amino acids. Germline V lookup: CDR1 MNHNS, CDR2 SASEGT. Trimming took 1 base from V and 8 from J; bases not matched to a gene: 8. The CDR3 DNA sequence: TGTGCCAGCAGTGAAGGAGCCGGGACTAGCGGGACTTATGAGCAGTTCTTC. Its translation is CASSEGAGTSGTYEQFF.